The 21 T cell receptor beta chains in this list originate from one sample, sequenced in a study of T cells in Graves' hyperthyroidism and ophthalmopathy. The TCR beta CDR3 regions underwent amplification using RNA transcripts as the source. The study used the HTBI primer set for a first-round RT-PCR of the TCR CDR3. TCRdb re-derived calls from the multiplex PCR reads in MiXCR, one entry per CDR3 protein. This repertoire shows 150,000 or so distinct CDR3 sequences, approximately 9% found once; its top ten account for 22%. Input material: blood. The receptor set was obtained from a woman younger than 30 with Graves' hyperthyroidism that later progressed to Graves' ophthalmopathy.

Ten or more counts support this clonotype. The V gene is TRBV6-5, the J gene TRBJ1-6; D gene uncertain. Germline V gene sequence: CDR1 MNHEY, CDR2 SVGAGI. The CDR3 contains 17 residues. Between the trimmed V and J ends, which lost 2 bases and 2 bases, there was a span of 13 bases. The CDR3 DNA reads as TGTGCCAGCAGTTACGTTAATAAGGGAGCCTATAATTCACCCCTCCACTTT. Translated: CASSYVNKGAYNSPLHF.

This clonotype was seen repeatedly, ten times or more. The J gene is TRBJ1-4, the V gene TRBV27, with D possibly being TRBD1 (6 bases). CDR3 length: 14 amino acids. From germline, CDR1 is MNHEY and CDR2 SMNVEV (reference sequence). Trimming removed 0 bases at V and 8 bases at J, with 10 bases between. CDR3 bases: TGTGCCAGCAGTTTATCAATCAGGGGCGAAAAACTGTTTTTT. Translated: CASSLSIRGEKLFF.

V and J are TRBV4-2 and TRBJ2-3; 10 bases fit TRBD2. Germline assignment: CDR1 LGHNA and CDR2 YNFKEQ. V was pared by 0 bases and J by 2 bases, with 11 bases of the junction left unmatched. The CDR3 has 19 residues. The DNA of the CDR3 is TGTGCCAGCAGCCAAGATATCCCGAGACTAGCGGGCATCACAGATACGCAGTATTTT. It specifies CASSQDIPRLAGITDTQYF.

The chain is built from TRBV3-1 and TRBJ2-1, with 11 bases aligning to TRBD2. Germline CDR1 reads LGHDT; CDR2 reads YNNKEL (reference sequence). This CDR3 spans 14 amino acids. J lost 6 bases, V lost 6 bases, and 4 bases had no gene match. The CDR3 coding sequence is TGTGCCAGCAGGGATAGCGGGGGGGCCAATGAGCAGTTCTTC. Translation: CASRDSGGANEQFF.

This sequence joins TRBV5-1 and TRBJ2-7, with D possibly TRBD2 on 6 matching bases. The CDR3 length is 14 residues. Germline assignment: CDR1 SGHRS and CDR2 YFSETQ. V lost 1 base and J lost 3, with 11 bases in between. The CDR3 DNA sequence: TGCGCCAGCAGCTTGAAAAGGGACTTCTACGAGCAGTACTTC. Translated, it gives CASSLKRDFYEQYF.

This clonotype was seen repeatedly, ten times or more. The chain recombines TRBV6-1 with TRBJ1-1; D gene ambiguous. The CDR3 has 11 amino acids. Trimming stripped 7 bases from V and 0 bases from J, with 3 bases between. The V gene's germline CDR1 is MNHNS and CDR2 SASEGT. CDR3 protein: CASNVNTEAFF. The DNA for the CDR3 is TGTGCCAGCAACGTGAACACTGAAGCTTTCTTT.

This clonotype came up many times. The rearrangement uses TRBV18 and TRBJ2-5; 7 nucleotides agree with TRBD1. The CDR3 length is 14 residues. V lost 5 bases to trimming and J lost 2 bases; unmatched junction nucleotides: 5. Germline V CDR1 and CDR2: KGHSH, LQKENI. The CDR3 sequence: CASSGWDSQETQYF. The DNA of the CDR3 is TGTGCCAGCTCAGGATGGGACAGTCAAGAGACCCAGTACTTC.

This clonotype was counted many times. The chain links TRBV11-2 to TRBJ2-1; D gene uncertain. The ends were cut back, 3 bases at V and 0 bases at J, with 15 bases in the middle. The CDR3 runs to 17 residues. Germline V gives CDR1 SGHAT, CDR2 FQNNGV. CDR3 in DNA: TGTGCCAGCAGCTTCGACACGGCCAGGATCTCCTACAATGAGCAGTTCTTC. Translating it yields CASSFDTARISYNEQFF.

This clonotype came up many times. The rearrangement links TRBV30 to TRBJ2-3; D perhaps matches TRBD1 (5 bases). Trimming pared 5 bases from V and 0 bases from J, leaving 9 bases between. Germline CDR1 and CDR2: GTSNPN and SVGIG (reference sequence). The CDR3 sequence is 13 residues long. The CDR3 sequence is CAWSSGSTDTQYF. The CDR3 nucleotides are TGTGCCTGGTCCTCAGGGAGCACAGATACGCAGTATTTT.

This clonotype was counted at least ten times. J is TRBJ2-7 and V is TRBV24-1, with TRBD1 matching over 7 bases. V was pared by 3 bases and J by 2 bases, with 6 bases of the junction left unmatched. CDR3 size: 15 residues. The germline gives CDR1 KGHDR, CDR2 SFDVKD. The CDR3 sequence: CATSDTRDSPYEQYF. The CDR3, as DNA: TGTGCCACCAGTGATACCCGGGACAGTCCCTACGAGCAGTACTTC.

This clonotype was observed many times. V is TRBV29-1 and J is TRBJ2-7, with a possible D match to TRBD2 (6 bases). The V gene's germline CDR1 is SQVTM and CDR2 ANQGSEA. The CDR3 runs 12 residues. Trimming stripped 5 bases from V and 3 bases from J, with 11 bases between. Written as DNA, the CDR3 is TGCAGCGTTCGCGGGGACTTCTACGAGCAGTACTTC. Amino acids: CSVRGDFYEQYF.

The chain links TRBV5-1 to TRBJ1-1, with 8 bases that match TRBD1. Per the germline V gene, CDR1 is SGHRS and CDR2 is YFSETQ. The CDR3 spans 15 residues. V shed 4 bases and J 1 base; nucleotides not matched to a gene: 6. For the CDR3, the DNA is TGCGCCAGCAGCCCCAGGGACAGGCGGAACACTGAAGCTTTCTTT. It is translated as CASSPRDRRNTEAFF.

Ten or more counts support this clonotype. The V and J genes are TRBV30 and TRBJ1-5; no firm D call. The length of the CDR3 is 13 residues. Trimming shortened V by 1 base and J by 2 bases, and 6 bases separated the two germline ends. Germline V CDR1 and CDR2: GTSNPN, SVGIG (reference sequence). CDR3 residues: CAWSDQGNQPQHF. The CDR3 DNA follows: TGTGCCTGGAGTGATCAGGGCAATCAGCCCCAGCATTTT.

This clonotype was observed a handful of times. The J gene is TRBJ2-1, the V gene TRBV18, with D unclear. V lost 3 bases and J 6 bases, leaving 9 bases between the germline ends. Germline V gene sequence: CDR1 KGHSH, CDR2 LQKENI. The CDR3 contains 13 residues. As DNA, the CDR3 is TGTGCCAGCTCACCTCCTTGGGGCAATGAGCAGTTCTTC. The encoded protein is CASSPPWGNEQFF. Combining the CDR3 with reference TRBV18 and TRBJ2-1 gives the whole variable domain NAGVMQNPRHLVRRRGQEARLRCSPMKGHSHVYWYRQLPEEGLKFMVYLQKENIIDESGMPKERFSAEFPKEGPSILRIQQVVRGDSAAYFCASSPPWGNEQFFGPGTRLTVL.

Many counts were recorded for this clonotype. The chain couples TRBV5-6 to TRBJ2-3, with D hard to call. CDR3 size: 14 residues. The germline V and J ends were trimmed by 0 bases and 2 bases, with 7 bases remaining between them. Germline V gene data show CDR1 as SGHDT and CDR2 as YYEEEE. The CDR3 here is CASSLAGYTDTQYF. CDR3 DNA sequence: TGTGCCAGCAGCTTGGCCGGATACACAGATACGCAGTATTTT.

This clonotype occurred many times. The V and J genes are TRBV20-1 and TRBJ2-3; TRBD2 aligns across 8 bases. Losses at the gene ends were 0 bases for V and 2 bases for J; bases not matched to a gene: 7. Germline CDR1 is DFQATT and CDR2 is SNEGSKA (reference sequence). The CDR3 is made up of 16 amino acids. The CDR3 DNA reads as TGCAGTGCTAGAGATCCGGGAGGGGGGTTCACAGATACGCAGTATTTT. It is translated as CSARDPGGGFTDTQYF.

The chain uses TRBV28 and TRBJ2-3; 9 nucleotides line up with TRBD2. The CDR3 totals 17 residues. CDR1 MDHEN and CDR2 SYDVKM come from the germline V gene. J was trimmed by 4 bases and V by 7 bases; bases with no gene match: 15. CDR3 sequence reads: CASNAIFSGSPADTQYF. The DNA for the CDR3 is TGTGCCAGCAATGCCATATTTAGCGGGAGCCCGGCAGATACGCAGTATTTT.

Concerning this clonotype itself: Just one base apart from a much larger clone, this may be a read error. V and J are TRBV12-3 or TRBV12-4 and TRBJ1-3; no clear D. The CDR3 is 16 amino acids. The CDR3 spells CASNLVEGRSGNTIYF. CDR3 bases: TGTGCCAGCAATTTAGTGGAGGGCCGCTCTGGAAACACCATATATTTT.

The CDR3 sequence: CASSQQGGDIQYF. The CDR3 coding sequence is TGTGCCAGCAGCCAACAGGGAGGGGACATTCAGTACTTC. V gene TRBV3-1 combines with J gene TRBJ2-4, with 7 bases lining up with TRBD2. Germline V lookup: CDR1 LGHDT, CDR2 YNNKEL (reference sequence). The length of the CDR3 is 13 residues. With 2 bases clipped from V and 8 bases from J, the junction kept 3 bases outside the gene matches.

This clonotype was detected many times. The rearrangement uses TRBV6-5 and TRBJ1-2; no clear D gene. Trimming cost V 0 bases and J 1 base, with 15 bases left between them. The CDR3 runs 17 residues. The germline gives CDR1 MNHEY, CDR2 SVGAGI. In DNA, the CDR3 is TGTGCCAGCAGTTACTCTGGGGTAGGGATCGATAACTATGGCTACACCTTC. Translated, it gives CASSYSGVGIDNYGYTF.

This clonotype was detected ten times or more. The chain has TRBV29-1 and TRBJ2-4, with D maybe TRBD2 (5 bases). V lost 6 bases and J lost 3, with 15 bases in between. CDR3 size: 14 residues. Germline values: CDR1 SQVTM, CDR2 ANQGSEA. CDR3 bases: TGCAGCGTCGGGGTTACCGAGAGCAAAAACATTCAGTACTTC. It translates to CSVGVTESKNIQYF.